This T cell receptor beta chain was recovered during a study of blood T cell repertoires in COVID-19. Across the study: Samples representing acute and convalescent COVID-19 were sourced from the United States, Italy and Spain. T cells, B-cell-depleted T cells, or PBMCs supplied cDNA or gDNA.

A Seattle source enrolled patients during active infection and followed them longitudinally. V was pared by 6 bases and J by 6 bases, with 14 bases between. Germline CDR1 reads SNHLY; CDR2 reads FYNNEI. The CDR3 is 14 residues long. Original methodology: It was from reference gene primer amplification that nucleated cell counts were estimated. Data came from immunoSEQ multiplex PCR; TCRdb stores just in-frame clones and leaves some out. Clonal size and the V and J genes are those of that table, whereas D and trimming came from the DNA. This sample has roughly 300,000 clones, with 90% found just once. This clone appeared once.

Sequencing was carried out using peripheral blood. The rearrangement uses TRBV2 and TRBJ1-4, with a possible D match to TRBD1 (5 bases). The sequence came from a young woman with COVID-19, enrolled during active disease. This CDR3 is CASRWAGSDEKLFF. The CDR3 DNA is TGTGCCAGCAGGTGGGCAGGGTCGGATGAAAAACTGTTTTTT.